The 21 T cell receptor beta chains reported below all come from one sample, sequenced in a study of blood T cell repertoires in COVID-19. Profiled with immunoSEQ multiplex PCR; TCRdb holds only in-frame clones, not every one. The repertoire includes some 200,000 clones, 70% to 90% of them detected once, and 0.7% to 0.8% sits in the top ten. The specimen sequenced was peripheral blood. These receptors originate from a woman between 70 and 85 years old with acute or convalescent COVID-19.

The chain couples TRBV28 to TRBJ2-1; D gene ambiguous. V gave up 2 bases and J gave up 0 bases, with 11 bases separating them. CDR1 is MDHEN, CDR2 SYDVKM, per germline. CDR3 length equals 16 residues. The CDR3 region is CASSLTSLGSYNEQFF. CDR3 nucleotide sequence: TGTGCCAGCAGTTTAACTTCCCTCGGCTCCTACAATGAGCAGTTCTTC. Combining the CDR3 with reference TRBV28 and TRBJ2-1 gives the whole variable domain DVKVTQSSRYLVKRTGEKVFLECVQDMDHENMFWYRQDPGLGLRLIYFSYDVKMKEKGDIPEGYSVSREKKERFSLILESASTNQTSMYLCASSLTSLGSYNEQFFGPGTRLTVL.

This chain connects TRBV29-1 to TRBJ1-3; D perhaps matches TRBD1 (6 bases). Germline lookup yields CDR1 SQVTM and CDR2 ANQGSEA. CDR3 length: 15 amino acids. The V end lost 4 bases, the J end lost 2 bases, and 15 bases lay between the germline ends. The CDR3 is CSVGLLGGPGNTIYF. For the CDR3, the DNA is TGCAGCGTTGGATTACTCGGGGGGCCTGGAAACACCATATATTTT.

The chain has TRBV5-1 and TRBJ2-7, with a weak D call TRBD1 (5 bases). Trimming removed 0 bases at V and 5 bases at J, with 18 bases between. Germline V gene lookup returns CDR1 SGHRS and CDR2 YFSETQ. The CDR3 length is 16 residues. In nucleotides, the CDR3 is TGCGCCAGCAGCTTGGCGCGACAGAGAGCCTTTGACGAGCAGTACTTC. As protein: CASSLARQRAFDEQYF. Filled out from reference TRBV5-1 and TRBJ2-7, the complete variable domain reads KAGVTQTPRYLIKTRGQQVTLSCSPISGHRSVSWYQQTPGQGLQFLFEYFSETQRNKGNFPGRFSGRQFSNSRSEMNVSTLELGDSALYLCASSLARQRAFDEQYFGPGTRLTVT.

The V call is TRBV25-1, the J call TRBJ1-4, with 8 bases that match TRBD1. V was pared by 1 base and J by 1 base, with 5 bases of the junction left unmatched. Germline V gives CDR1 MGHDK, CDR2 SYGVNS. This CDR3 is built from 17 residues. The chain's CDR3 is CASSESRGRRTNEKLFF. For the CDR3, the DNA is TGTGCCAGCAGTGAATCCAGGGGGCGAAGAACTAATGAAAAACTGTTTTTT.

The V call is TRBV6-5, the J call TRBJ1-2; D is unclear. Germline loops: CDR1 MNHEY, CDR2 SVGAGI. The CDR3 is made up of 14 amino acids. V lost 6 bases and J 4 bases, leaving 15 bases between the germline ends. The chain's CDR3 is CASRVRMTGYGYTF. As DNA, the CDR3 is TGTGCCAGCAGGGTGAGGATGACCGGCTATGGCTACACCTTC.

CDR3 nucleotides: TGTGCCAGCAGCCAAGCCCGGACAGCTAACTATGGCTACACCTTC. It is translated as CASSQARTANYGYTF. The chain combines TRBV4-2 with TRBJ1-2; tentatively, D is TRBD1 (6 bases). Trimming cost V 1 base and J 0 bases, with 9 bases left between them. This CDR3 has 15 residues. The germline gives CDR1 LGHNA, CDR2 YNFKEQ.

This clone was recorded once. The V call is TRBV6-5, the J call TRBJ2-5; TRBD2 matches at 7 bases. J gave up 9 bases and V 8 bases, and 18 bases lay outside the gene matches. CDR1 is MNHEY, CDR2 SVGAGI, per germline. The CDR3 is 15 residues long. CDR3 residues: CASGPGLAVPWAQYF. CDR3 nucleotide sequence: TGTGCCAGCGGCCCTGGGCTAGCGGTACCGTGGGCCCAGTACTTC.

The chain employs TRBV25-1 and TRBJ2-2; 10 bases agree with TRBD2. Germline trimming cut 4 bases from V and 7 bases from J; bases unmatched to any gene: 3. This CDR3 contains 14 residues. Germline-derived CDR1 and CDR2 are MGHDK and SYGVNS. This CDR3 is CASSGLAGLGELFF. For the CDR3, the DNA is TGTGCCAGCAGTGGACTAGCGGGCCTCGGGGAGCTGTTTTTT. Complete variable domain (other parts from reference TRBV25-1 and TRBJ2-2): EADIYQTPRYLVIGTGKKITLECSQTMGHDKMYWYQQDPGMELHLIHYSYGVNSTEKGDLSSESTVSRIRTEHFPLTLESARPSHTSQYLCASSGLAGLGELFFGEGSRLTVL.

The gene calls are TRBV18 and TRBJ1-1; D is unclear. Germline V gene data show CDR1 as KGHSH and CDR2 as LQKENI. V lost 1 base and J lost 1, with 10 bases in between. The CDR3 is made up of 15 amino acids. CDR3 amino acids: CASSPLRSENTEAFF. CDR3 in DNA: TGTGCCAGCTCACCACTGAGAAGTGAGAACACTGAAGCTTTCTTT.

CDR3 region: CATQTGPSEQYF. The CDR3 DNA reads TGTGCCACCCAGACAGGGCCCTCCGAGCAGTACTTC. This chain connects TRBV7-9 to TRBJ2-7; 7 bases are a match to TRBD1. The CDR3 totals 12 residues. Germline V gene data show CDR1 as SEHNR and CDR2 as FQNEAQ (reference sequence). Trimming cost V 10 bases and J 6 bases; bases outside gene matches: 9.

V gene TRBV6-5 combines with J gene TRBJ2-5, with a weak D call TRBD1 (5 bases). The CDR3 extends over 15 amino acids. The germline V and J ends were trimmed by 5 bases and 3 bases, with 16 bases remaining between them. CDR1 MNHEY and CDR2 SVGAGI come from the germline V gene. CDR3 amino acids: CASSRGLPLEETQYF. CDR3 bases: TGTGCCAGCAGTAGGGGCCTTCCCCTTGAAGAGACCCAGTACTTC.

This clone was picked up one time. This chain joins TRBV5-1 and TRBJ2-7; D may be TRBD2 (5 bases). There are 16 residues in the CDR3. V was cut by 2 bases and J by 0 bases, with 15 bases left in between. The germline V gene encodes CDR1 SGHRS and CDR2 YFSETQ. The CDR3 spells CASSFGLSGSSYEQYF. CDR3 nucleotide sequence: TGCGCCAGCAGCTTCGGGTTGAGCGGAAGCTCCTACGAGCAGTACTTC.

Only one count was recorded for this clone. The chain employs TRBV7-2 and TRBJ1-3; 7 bases align to TRBD1. This CDR3 has 16 residues. Germline CDR1 and CDR2: SGHTA and FQGNSA. J lost 0 bases, V lost 6 bases, and 8 bases had no gene match. This chain's CDR3 is CASRGQGGVSGNTIYF. Written as DNA, the CDR3 is TGTGCCAGCAGGGGTCAAGGGGGCGTCTCTGGAAACACCATATATTTT.

This clone is a singleton in its sample. The chain employs TRBV6-5 and TRBJ1-5; 7 nucleotides agree with TRBD1. This CDR3 has 13 residues. The ends lost 10 bases at V and 3 bases at J; junction bases unmatched: 6. CDR1 is MNHEY, CDR2 SVGAGI, per germline. CDR3 region: CAIRTGINQPQHF. For the CDR3, the DNA is TGTGCCATAAGGACAGGAATCAATCAGCCCCAGCATTTT.

The chain links TRBV3-1 (or the pseudogene TRBV3-2) to TRBJ2-2, with 7 bases fitting TRBD1. Per the germline V gene, CDR1 is LGHDT and CDR2 is YNNKEL (reference sequence). The CDR3 is 15 amino acids. V dropped 4 bases and J dropped 3; count of bases not matched to a gene: 5. The CDR3 nucleotides are TGTGCCAGCAGCCTCGGGACAGCCTACACCGGGGAGCTGTTTTTT. Its translation is CASSLGTAYTGELFF.

The chain employs TRBV11-2 and TRBJ1-4; a weak D match, TRBD1 (6 bases). Germline V CDR1 and CDR2: SGHAT, FQNNGV. This CDR3 has 13 residues. Trimming cost V 5 bases and J 5 bases, with 9 bases left between them. Here the CDR3 DNA reads TGTGCCAGCAGCCGCACAGGGAATGAAAAACTGTTTTTT. Its protein is CASSRTGNEKLFF.

The rearrangement joins TRBV19 to TRBJ1-5; a weak D match, TRBD1 (5 bases). With 6 bases removed from V and 7 bases from J, the gap between germline ends came to 16 bases. This CDR3 contains 14 residues. Germline CDR1 is LNHDA and CDR2 is SQIVND (reference sequence). CDR3 in DNA: TGTGCCAGTAGCACCGGACATACGTCCCAGCCCCAGCATTTT. This codes for CASSTGHTSQPQHF.

This chain links TRBV5-4 with TRBJ1-2, with 10 positions matching TRBD1. The CDR3 is 16 residues long. Trimming took 5 bases from V and 0 from J; bases not matched to a gene: 7. Per the germline V gene, CDR1 is SGHNT and CDR2 is YYREEE (reference sequence). The CDR3 DNA reads as TGTGCCAGCAGATGGGGACAGGGGTTTACTAACTATGGCTACACCTTC. Its protein product is CASRWGQGFTNYGYTF.

The chain carries TRBV14 and TRBJ1-1, with D possibly being TRBD1 (5 bases). The CDR3 spans 16 residues. Germline CDR1 is SGHDN and CDR2 is FVKESK. With 5 bases removed from V and 7 bases from J, the gap between germline ends came to 23 bases. The CDR3, as DNA: TGTGCCAGCAGCTCTTACATCGGACTGGGGAGGGGTGAAGCTTTCTTT. Protein: CASSSYIGLGRGEAFF.

This sequence joins TRBV7-3 and TRBJ1-1, with 9 bases lining up with TRBD1. Trimming removed 5 bases from V and 4 bases from J; junction bases left unmatched: 11. The germline CDR1 and CDR2 sequences are SGHTA and FQGTGA. The CDR3 consists of 16 residues. The CDR3 DNA reads TGTGCCAGCAGCGTGACAGGGGGATCGGCTTCCACTGAAGCTTTCTTT. Its translation is CASSVTGGSASTEAFF.

The rearrangement links TRBV4-1 to TRBJ1-4; the D is unclear. The germline V gene encodes CDR1 MGHRA and CDR2 YSYEKL. V shed 3 bases and J shed 5 bases, with 16 bases lying between them. The CDR3 is made up of 16 amino acids. DNA for the CDR3: TGCGCCAGCAGCCACGGCGGTGTAAGGCTAAATGAAAAACTGTTTTTT. Translation: CASSHGGVRLNEKLFF.